Following are 20 T cell receptor beta chains from one sample sequenced in a study of shared clonotypes between healthy human individuals. Naive CD8 cells lacked CD45RO, underwent positive selection for CCR7 and left out terminally differentiated effector memory CD45RA+ cells. Some clones are missing from TCRdb's copy, which holds only in-frame ones; the method was immunoSEQ multiplex PCR. The table lists about 550,000 clones, around 95% of them singletons. The specimen sequenced was naive CD8+ T cells sorted from blood. These receptors originate from a woman in her twenties or thirties in good health.

The rearrangement uses TRBV28 and TRBJ1-1; TRBD1 is a possible D gene (6 bases). Trimming left V 4 bases short and J 4 bases short, with 22 bases between. Germline V gene data show CDR1 as MDHEN and CDR2 as SYDVKM. The CDR3 covers 17 residues. CDR3 in DNA: TGTGCCAGCAGTTCCGATTTTTCTGACAGGCGGGGCACTGAAGCTTTCTTT. The encoded protein is CASSSDFSDRRGTEAFF.

V gene TRBV14 combines with J gene TRBJ2-1; D uncertain. Germline lookup yields CDR1 SGHDN and CDR2 FVKESK. CDR3 length: 11 residues. V shed 1 base and J shed 9 bases, with 4 bases lying between them. In nucleotides, the CDR3 is TGTGCCAGCAGCCAAGGGTCTGAGCAGTTCTTC. This codes for CASSQGSEQFF.

Regarding this clone: The same CDR3 is also encoded by other DNA sequences in this sample. The J gene is TRBJ2-1, the V gene TRBV2; the match to TRBD2 covers 8 bases. The germline V gene encodes CDR1 SNHLY and CDR2 FYNNEI. V shed 3 bases, J shed 7 bases, and the junction held 11 bases outside the gene matches. The length of the CDR3 is 16 residues. The CDR3 spells CASSESSGSVYNEQFF. Written as DNA, the CDR3 is TGTGCCAGCAGTGAGTCCAGCGGGAGTGTCTATAATGAGCAGTTCTTC.

This clone was recorded only once. The same CDR3 can be traced to other DNA sequences in this sample. The chain employs TRBV11-2 and TRBJ2-7; no definite D call. CDR1 SGHAT and CDR2 FQNNGV come from the germline V gene. The CDR3 totals 10 residues. The V gene lost 6 bases and the J gene lost 3 bases, with 3 bases spanning the gap. The CDR3 sequence: CASSHYEQYF. As DNA, the CDR3 is TGTGCCAGCAGTCACTACGAGCAGTACTTC. Looking up the rest from reference TRBV11-2 and TRBJ2-7 gives the full variable domain: EAGVAQSPRYKIIEKRQSVAFWCNPISGHATLYWYQQILGQGPKLLIQFQNNGVVDDSQLPKDRFSAERLKGVDSTLKIQPAKLEDSAVYLCASSHYEQYFGPGTRLTVT.

Here the CDR3 reads CASSLSGGGIGTEAFF. As DNA, the CDR3 is TGTGCCAGCAGTTTATCGGGAGGGGGAATAGGCACTGAAGCTTTCTTT. The chain is built from TRBV27 and TRBJ1-1; D might be TRBD1 (6 bases). Germline CDR1 and CDR2: MNHEY and SMNVEV (reference sequence). The CDR3 contains 16 residues. Between the trimmed V and J ends, which lost 0 bases and 4 bases, there was a span of 15 bases.

J is TRBJ2-1 and V is TRBV6-5; 10 bases are shared with TRBD2. V was pared by 0 bases and J by 4 bases, with 3 bases of the junction left unmatched. Germline assignment: CDR1 MNHEY and CDR2 SVGAGI. The CDR3 is 16 residues long. Here the CDR3 reads CASSYSMTSGYNEQFF. CDR3 DNA: TGTGCCAGCAGTTACTCGATGACTAGCGGGTACAATGAGCAGTTCTTC.

V and J are TRBV5-6 and TRBJ1-1; perhaps TRBD1 as D (6 bases). This CDR3 is 15 amino acids long. Germline V CDR1 and CDR2: SGHDT, YYEEEE. V lost 4 bases and J 3 bases, leaving 16 bases between the germline ends. CDR3 sequence: CASSPGGGQDTEAFF. CDR3 bases: TGTGCCAGCAGCCCCGGAGGGGGGCAGGACACTGAAGCTTTCTTT.

The rearrangement uses TRBV19 and TRBJ2-5; a weak D match, TRBD2 (6 bases). The CDR3 sequence is 15 residues long. The germline gives CDR1 LNHDA, CDR2 SQIVND (reference sequence). The V end lost 5 bases, the J end lost 4 bases, and 17 bases lay between the germline ends. CDR3 DNA sequence: TGTGCCAGTAGTGGCTCCGGGGGACTGGGAGAGACCCAGTACTTC. This gives the protein CASSGSGGLGETQYF.

The chain has TRBV28 and TRBJ1-5; a possible D gene is TRBD1 (6 bases). V was clipped by 2 bases and J by 6 bases, with 17 bases between them. This CDR3 is 16 amino acids long. CDR1 MDHEN and CDR2 SYDVKM come from the germline V gene. The CDR3 coding sequence is TGTGCCAGCAGTTTAGGTTTGGGGGCGATTGGTCAGCCCCAGCATTTT. It specifies CASSLGLGAIGQPQHF.

Points on this clone: Additional DNA sequences in this sample encode the identical CDR3. CDR3 bases: TGTGCCAGCAGCTTTCTCAACACTGAAGCTTTCTTT. Amino acids: CASSFLNTEAFF. V and J are TRBV7-9 and TRBJ1-1; no reliable D call. V lost 3 bases and J 2 bases, leaving 4 bases between the germline ends. The CDR3 is made up of 12 amino acids. The germline V gene has CDR1 SEHNR and CDR2 FQNEAQ (reference sequence).

The V call is TRBV11-2, the J call TRBJ2-1; TRBD2 matches 9 bases. V dropped 0 bases and J dropped 2; count of bases not matched to a gene: 2. CDR3 length: 16 amino acids. Germline assignment: CDR1 SGHAT and CDR2 FQNNGV. In DNA, the CDR3 is TGTGCCAGCAGCTTAGAGGGCGGGAGGGCCTACAATGAGCAGTTCTTC. It codes for CASSLEGGRAYNEQFF.

The rearrangement uses TRBV6-1 and TRBJ2-1, with D tentatively TRBD1 or TRBD2 (6 bases each). V was shortened by 6 bases and J by 0 bases, with 12 bases between the two germline ends. The CDR3 consists of 15 residues. CDR1 is MNHNS and CDR2 is SASEGT in the germline V gene. The CDR3 sequence: CASRGGLISYNEQFF. The CDR3 DNA is TGTGCCAGCAGAGGGGGGCTAATCTCCTACAATGAGCAGTTCTTC.

This clone was recorded only once. V gene TRBV5-6 combines with J gene TRBJ2-7; 7 nucleotides line up with TRBD1. The CDR3 covers 13 residues. V was pared by 5 bases and J by 1 base, with 3 bases of the junction left unmatched. Germline CDR1 reads SGHDT; CDR2 reads YYEEEE. The CDR3 region has the DNA TGTGCCAGCAGGTTGACAGGGTCCTACGAGCAGTACTTC. Translated, it gives CASRLTGSYEQYF.

This rearrangement joins TRBV28 to TRBJ2-5, with unresolved D. Germline V CDR1 and CDR2: MDHEN, SYDVKM. V dropped 5 bases and J dropped 2 bases, with 18 bases sitting between them. This CDR3 spans 16 amino acids. Here the CDR3 reads CASSPDGPTLQETQYF. CDR3 in DNA: TGTGCCAGCAGTCCGGACGGTCCTACCCTACAAGAGACCCAGTACTTC.

About this clone itself: This sample includes further DNA sequences coding for the same CDR3. The chain employs TRBV28 and TRBJ2-5; 9 bases agree with TRBD1. The DNA end is a closer match to TRBJ2-7, so the J assignment may be wrong. The CDR3 is 13 residues long. The germline V gene has CDR1 MDHEN and CDR2 SYDVKM. The CDR3: CASSLGQGGEQYF. The CDR3 nucleotides are TGTGCCAGCAGTTTGGGACAGGGAGGCGAGCAGTACTTC.

The CDR3 nucleotides are TGTGCCAGCAGATCCGTGGGGACAGGGGACCAAGAGACCCAGTACTTC. It translates to CASRSVGTGDQETQYF. The V and J genes are TRBV27 and TRBJ2-5; 10 positions agree with TRBD1. The CDR3 consists of 16 residues. CDR1 is MNHEY, CDR2 SMNVEV, per germline (reference sequence). The J segment lost 0 bases and the V segment lost 6 bases, leaving 7 bases of the junction unmatched.

The chain carries TRBV7-9 and TRBJ1-1; D gene unclear. This CDR3 contains 13 residues. The germline V and J ends were trimmed by 3 bases and 5 bases, with 10 bases remaining between them. Germline lookup yields CDR1 SEHNR and CDR2 FQNEAQ (reference sequence). The CDR3 spells CASSFSLGTEAFF. The CDR3 DNA reads TGTGCCAGCAGCTTTTCCCTCGGGACTGAAGCTTTCTTT.

The V call is TRBV5-8, the J call TRBJ1-2; the D gene is possibly TRBD1 (5 bases). The germline V gene has CDR1 SGHTS and CDR2 YDEGEE. The CDR3 runs to 15 residues. Trimming stripped 0 bases from V and 4 bases from J, with 13 bases between. The CDR3 bases are TGTGCCAGCAGCTTGGTGGTCAGGGTGCGCTATGGCTACACCTTC. As protein: CASSLVVRVRYGYTF.

The chain couples TRBV6-1 to TRBJ1-5, with D perhaps TRBD1 (5 bases). This CDR3 spans 15 amino acids. The ends were cut back, 3 bases at V and 1 base at J, with 10 bases in the middle. CDR1 and CDR2 from the germline V gene are MNHNS and SASEGT. DNA for the CDR3: TGTGCCAGCAGTGACAGGGATCTAAGCAATCAGCCCCAGCATTTT. It codes for CASSDRDLSNQPQHF.

This clone showed up just once. The gene calls are TRBV30 and TRBJ2-1; D call uncertain. This CDR3 contains 14 residues. Germline-derived CDR1 and CDR2 are GTSNPN and SVGIG (reference sequence). Trimming removed 1 base at V and 0 bases at J, with 7 bases between. The DNA for the CDR3 is TGTGCCTGGAGTGACCAAAACTCCTACAATGAGCAGTTCTTC. Protein sequence: CAWSDQNSYNEQFF.